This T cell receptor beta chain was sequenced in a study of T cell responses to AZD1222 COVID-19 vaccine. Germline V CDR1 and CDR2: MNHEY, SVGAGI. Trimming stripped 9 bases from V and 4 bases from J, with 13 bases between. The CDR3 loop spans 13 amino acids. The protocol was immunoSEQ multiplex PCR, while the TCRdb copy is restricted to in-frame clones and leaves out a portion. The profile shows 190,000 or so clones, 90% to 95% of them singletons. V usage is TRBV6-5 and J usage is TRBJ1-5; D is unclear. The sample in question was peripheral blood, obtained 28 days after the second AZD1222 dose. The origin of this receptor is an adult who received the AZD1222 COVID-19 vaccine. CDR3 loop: CASRVSGNQPQHF. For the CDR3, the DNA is TGTGCCAGTCGGGTTTCGGGGAATCAGCCCCAGCATTTT.